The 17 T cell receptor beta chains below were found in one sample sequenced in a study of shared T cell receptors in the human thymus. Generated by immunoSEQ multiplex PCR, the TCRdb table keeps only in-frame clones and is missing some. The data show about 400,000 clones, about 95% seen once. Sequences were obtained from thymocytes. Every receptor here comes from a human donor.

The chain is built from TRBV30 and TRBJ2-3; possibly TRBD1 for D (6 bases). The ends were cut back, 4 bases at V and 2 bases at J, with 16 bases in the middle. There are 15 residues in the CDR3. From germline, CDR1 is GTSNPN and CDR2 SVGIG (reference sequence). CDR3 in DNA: TGTGCCTGGATCCCAGGGGACACCTACACAGATACGCAGTATTTT. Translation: CAWIPGDTYTDTQYF.

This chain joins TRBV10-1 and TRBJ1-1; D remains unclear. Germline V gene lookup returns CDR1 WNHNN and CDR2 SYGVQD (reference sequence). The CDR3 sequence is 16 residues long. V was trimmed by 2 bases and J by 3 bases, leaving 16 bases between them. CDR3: CASSEGGGESDTEAFF. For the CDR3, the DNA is TGCGCCAGCAGTGAGGGAGGTGGGGAGTCGGACACTGAAGCTTTCTTT.

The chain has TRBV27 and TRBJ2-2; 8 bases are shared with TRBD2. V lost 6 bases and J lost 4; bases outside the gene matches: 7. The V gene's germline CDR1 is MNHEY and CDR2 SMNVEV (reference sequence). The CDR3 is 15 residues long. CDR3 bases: TGTGCCAGCAGGCCCGGGACTAGGCGCACCGGGGAGCTGTTTTTT. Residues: CASRPGTRRTGELFF.

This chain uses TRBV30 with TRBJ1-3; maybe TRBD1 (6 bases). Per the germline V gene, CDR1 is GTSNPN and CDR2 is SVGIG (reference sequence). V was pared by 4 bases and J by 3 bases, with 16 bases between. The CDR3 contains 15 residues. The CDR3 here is CAWKLTGFSGNTIYF. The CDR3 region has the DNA TGTGCCTGGAAACTTACAGGGTTCAGTGGAAACACCATATATTTT.

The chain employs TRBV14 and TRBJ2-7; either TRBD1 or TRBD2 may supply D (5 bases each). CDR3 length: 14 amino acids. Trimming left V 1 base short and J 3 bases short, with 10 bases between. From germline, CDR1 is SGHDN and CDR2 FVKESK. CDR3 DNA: TGTGCCAGCAGCCAAGGAGGGACGGGCTACGAGCAGTACTTC. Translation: CASSQGGTGYEQYF. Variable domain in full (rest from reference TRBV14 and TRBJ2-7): EAGVTQFPSHSVIEKGQTVTLRCDPISGHDNLYWYRRVMGKEIKFLLHFVKESKQDESGMPNNRFLAERTGGTYSTLKVQPAELEDSGVYFCASSQGGTGYEQYFGPGTRLTVT.

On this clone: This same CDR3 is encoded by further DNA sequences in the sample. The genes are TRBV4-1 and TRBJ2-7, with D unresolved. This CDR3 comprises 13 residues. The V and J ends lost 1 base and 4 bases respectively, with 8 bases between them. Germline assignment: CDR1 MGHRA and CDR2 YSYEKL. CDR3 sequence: CASSQGGSYEQYF. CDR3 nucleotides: TGCGCCAGCAGCCAAGGAGGCAGTTACGAGCAGTACTTC.

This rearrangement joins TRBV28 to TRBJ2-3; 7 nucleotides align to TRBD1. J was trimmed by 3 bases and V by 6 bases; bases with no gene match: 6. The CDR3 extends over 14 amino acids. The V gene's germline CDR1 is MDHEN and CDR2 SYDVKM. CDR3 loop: CASSRSTGTDTQYF. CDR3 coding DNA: TGTGCCAGCAGCCGCTCGACAGGGACAGATACGCAGTATTTT.

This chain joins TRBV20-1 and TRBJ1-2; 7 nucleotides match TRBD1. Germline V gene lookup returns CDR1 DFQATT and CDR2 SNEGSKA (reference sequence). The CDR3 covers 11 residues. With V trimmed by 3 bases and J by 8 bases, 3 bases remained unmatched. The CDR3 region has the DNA TGCAGTGCTAGGACCAGGGGGGGCTACACCTTC. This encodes CSARTRGGYTF.

The CDR3 nucleotides read TGTGCCAGCAGTTCTTCTCCTTTGGCCTCCTACGAGCAGTACTTC. This gives the protein CASSSSPLASYEQYF. J is TRBJ2-7 and V is TRBV6-1; D gene uncertain. The ends were cut back, 5 bases at V and 0 bases at J, with 14 bases in the middle. CDR3 size: 15 residues. Per the germline V gene, CDR1 is MNHNS and CDR2 is SASEGT.

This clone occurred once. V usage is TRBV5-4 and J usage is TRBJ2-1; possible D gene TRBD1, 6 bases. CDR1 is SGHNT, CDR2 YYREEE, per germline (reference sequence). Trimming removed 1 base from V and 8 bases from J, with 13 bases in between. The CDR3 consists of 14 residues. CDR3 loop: CASSLFRKGDEQFF. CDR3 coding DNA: TGTGCCAGCAGCTTGTTCAGGAAGGGGGATGAGCAGTTCTTC.

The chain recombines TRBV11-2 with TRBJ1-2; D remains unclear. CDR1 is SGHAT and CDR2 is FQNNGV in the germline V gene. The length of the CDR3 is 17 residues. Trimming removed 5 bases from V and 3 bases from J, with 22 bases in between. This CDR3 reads CASSLRTLVPLYYGYTF. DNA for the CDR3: TGTGCCAGCAGCCTTCGGACCTTAGTCCCCCTTTACTATGGCTACACCTTC.

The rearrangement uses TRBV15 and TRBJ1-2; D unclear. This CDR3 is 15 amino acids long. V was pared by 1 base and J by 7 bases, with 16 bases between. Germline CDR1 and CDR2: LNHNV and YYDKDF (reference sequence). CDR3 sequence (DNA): TGTGCCACCAGCAGAGTAGACGCCAGCCTGCGTGGCTACACCTTC. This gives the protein CATSRVDASLRGYTF.

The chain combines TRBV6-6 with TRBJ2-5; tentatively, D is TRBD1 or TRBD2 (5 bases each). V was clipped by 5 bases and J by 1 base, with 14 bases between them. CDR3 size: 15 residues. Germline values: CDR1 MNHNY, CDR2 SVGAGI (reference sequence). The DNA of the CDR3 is TGTGCCAGCAGTCCAGGACGGGGACCCCAAGAGACCCAGTACTTC. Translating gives CASSPGRGPQETQYF.

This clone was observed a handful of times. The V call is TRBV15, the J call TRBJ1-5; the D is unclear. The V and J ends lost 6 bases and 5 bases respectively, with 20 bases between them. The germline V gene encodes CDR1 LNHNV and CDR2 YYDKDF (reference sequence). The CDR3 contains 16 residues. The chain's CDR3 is CATSPGLEGMHQPQHF. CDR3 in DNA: TGTGCCACCAGTCCGGGCCTCGAAGGAATGCATCAGCCCCAGCATTTT.

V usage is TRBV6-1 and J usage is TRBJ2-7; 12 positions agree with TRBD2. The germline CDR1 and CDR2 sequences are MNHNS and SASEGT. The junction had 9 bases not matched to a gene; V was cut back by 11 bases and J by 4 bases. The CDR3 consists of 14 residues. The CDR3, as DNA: TGTGCCGGGAGGACTAGCGGGAACTCATACGAGCAGTACTTC. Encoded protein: CAGRTSGNSYEQYF.

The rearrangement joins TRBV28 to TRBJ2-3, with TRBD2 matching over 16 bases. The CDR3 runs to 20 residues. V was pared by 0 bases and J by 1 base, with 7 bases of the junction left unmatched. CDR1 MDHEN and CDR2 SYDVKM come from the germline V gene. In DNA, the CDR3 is TGTGCCAGCAGTTTATGCCCGGGACTAGCGGGAGGGGCGGGCACAGATACGCAGTATTTT. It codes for CASSLCPGLAGGAGTDTQYF.

CDR3 loop: CSAGLRETQYF. CDR3 bases: TGCAGTGCTGGACTCCGTGAGACCCAGTACTTC. The chain has TRBV20-1 and TRBJ2-5; D possibly corresponds to TRBD2 (5 bases). CDR3 length equals 11 residues. Trimming took off 5 bases at V and 5 bases at J, with 9 bases between the two ends. CDR1 is DFQATT, CDR2 SNEGSKA, per germline (reference sequence).